Shown below are 13 T cell receptor beta chains from a single sample sequenced in a study of T cell responses to AZD1222 COVID-19 vaccine. The method was immunoSEQ multiplex PCR; TCRdb's version includes in-frame clones alone and lacks a portion of them. The sample holds 110,000 or so clones, roughly nine tenths seen once. The starting material was peripheral blood, obtained on day 0 of AZD1222 vaccination. These receptors were obtained from an adult in good health.

This sequence joins TRBV2 and TRBJ1-6, with D hard to call. The CDR3 runs to 11 residues. Trimming stripped 7 bases from V and 14 bases from J, with 12 bases between. CDR1 and CDR2 from the germline V gene are SNHLY and FYNNEI. The CDR3 DNA follows: TGTGCCAGCACCTTCAGACACGCCCTCCACTTT. It yields the protein CASTFRHALHF. Full variable domain (missing parts from reference TRBV2 and TRBJ1-6): EPEVTQTPSHQVTQMGQEVILRCVPISNHLYFYWYRQILGQKVEFLVSFYNNEISEKSEIFDDQFSVERPDGSNFTLKIRSTKLEDSAMYFCASTFRHALHFGNGTRLTVT.

The J gene is TRBJ1-2, the V gene TRBV7-3; 10 bases match TRBD1. This CDR3 is 14 amino acids long. Per germline, CDR1 SGHTA and CDR2 FQGTGA. The ends lost 3 bases at V and 2 bases at J; junction bases unmatched: 0. CDR3 sequence reads: CASSLGQGNYGYTF. For the CDR3, the DNA is TGTGCCAGCAGCTTGGGACAGGGGAACTATGGCTACACCTTC.

V and J are TRBV11-2 and TRBJ1-2; D ambiguous. V was pared by 0 bases and J by 3 bases, with 8 bases between. The germline V gene encodes CDR1 SGHAT and CDR2 FQNNGV. CDR3 length: 14 amino acids. The CDR3 sequence is CASSLDPSYYGYTF. Written as DNA, the CDR3 is TGTGCCAGCAGCTTAGATCCCAGCTACTATGGCTACACCTTC. The entire variable domain, with the rest obtained from reference TRBV11-2 and TRBJ1-2, is as follows: EAGVAQSPRYKIIEKRQSVAFWCNPISGHATLYWYQQILGQGPKLLIQFQNNGVVDDSQLPKDRFSAERLKGVDSTLKIQPAKLEDSAVYLCASSLDPSYYGYTFGSGTRLTVV.

The rearrangement joins TRBV4-1 to TRBJ1-6, with unresolved D. V lost 0 bases and J lost 8, with 11 bases in between. Germline CDR1 reads MGHRA; CDR2 reads YSYEKL. The CDR3 loop spans 15 amino acids. The DNA of the CDR3 is TGCGCCAGCAGCCAAGAGGGCTTCGGTTATTCACCCCTCCACTTT. Protein: CASSQEGFGYSPLHF.

The J gene is TRBJ1-5, the V gene TRBV10-2; 7 bases are a match to TRBD1. Germline-derived CDR1 and CDR2 are WSHSY and SAAADI. The junction had 9 bases not matched to a gene; V was cut back by 4 bases and J by 3 bases. The CDR3 sequence is 16 residues long. CDR3 amino acids: CASSASQGVYNQPQHF. CDR3 coding DNA: TGCGCCAGCAGTGCCTCTCAGGGGGTTTACAATCAGCCCCAGCATTTT.

The chain recombines TRBV6-2 or TRBV6-3 with TRBJ1-5; D might be TRBD1 (6 bases). The V gene's germline CDR1 is MNHEY and CDR2 SVGEGT. Trimming took 2 bases from V and 8 from J, leaving 13 bases between them. The CDR3 sequence is 14 residues long. CDR3: CASSYPGHLEPQHF. Here the CDR3 DNA reads TGTGCCAGCAGTTACCCGGGACACCTTGAGCCCCAGCATTTT.

The gene calls are TRBV4-1 and TRBJ1-4; D call uncertain. CDR1 and CDR2 from the germline V gene are MGHRA and YSYEKL. Between the trimmed V and J ends, which lost 8 bases and 6 bases, there was a span of 10 bases. CDR3 length: 12 amino acids. The CDR3 sequence: CASGSLHEKLFF. The CDR3 bases are TGCGCCAGCGGAAGCCTCCATGAAAAACTGTTTTTT.

This clone was observed once. The chain has TRBV10-1 and TRBJ2-7, with 9 bases that match TRBD1. With 5 bases clipped from V and 7 bases from J, the junction kept 12 bases outside the gene matches. Germline V gene lookup returns CDR1 WNHNN and CDR2 SYGVQD (reference sequence). CDR3 size: 15 residues. The CDR3 here is CASSPSDRGAREQYF. The CDR3 DNA reads as TGCGCCAGCAGTCCATCGGACAGGGGAGCTAGGGAGCAGTACTTC.

V and J are TRBV19 and TRBJ2-7, with TRBD2 identical over 9 bases. The J segment lost 3 bases and the V segment lost 3 bases, leaving 9 bases of the junction unmatched. The CDR3 has 16 amino acids. CDR1 and CDR2 from the germline V gene are LNHDA and SQIVND (reference sequence). The CDR3 loop is CASSIPPGLASYEQYF. CDR3 bases: TGTGCCAGTAGTATCCCCCCCGGACTAGCGAGCTACGAGCAGTACTTC. The full variable domain, with the rest looked up from reference TRBV19 and TRBJ2-7, is DGGITQSPKYLFRKEGQNVTLSCEQNLNHDAMYWYRQDPGQGLRLIYYSQIVNDFQKGDIAEGYSVSREKKESFPLTVTSAQKNPTAFYLCASSIPPGLASYEQYFGPGTRLTVT.

The rearrangement joins TRBV9 to TRBJ2-3; a weak D match, TRBD1 (6 bases). This CDR3 contains 17 residues. Trimming took 0 bases from V and 2 from J, leaving 16 bases between them. CDR1 is SGDLS, CDR2 YYNGEE, per germline. The CDR3 coding sequence is TGTGCCAGCAGCGTAGAGTGGGGCAGGGGCCCCACAGATACGCAGTATTTT. This translates into CASSVEWGRGPTDTQYF.

The V and J genes are TRBV11-2 and TRBJ2-7; D uncertain. The CDR3 length is 13 residues. Trimming pared 3 bases from V and 4 bases from J, leaving 10 bases between. The germline CDR1 and CDR2 sequences are SGHAT and FQNNGV. The CDR3 region is CASSFIWGYEQYF. CDR3 DNA: TGTGCCAGCAGCTTTATCTGGGGTTACGAGCAGTACTTC.

This clone came up a few times. This chain links TRBV19 with TRBJ1-6, with D maybe TRBD1 (5 bases). CDR1 is LNHDA, CDR2 SQIVND, per germline (reference sequence). V shed 3 bases and J shed 5 bases, with 8 bases lying between them. The CDR3 extends over 14 amino acids. CDR3 sequence (DNA): TGTGCCAGTAGTATTGACAGAGATAATTCACCCCTCCACTTT. This sequence encodes CASSIDRDNSPLHF.

The chain has TRBV27 and TRBJ1-3, with D hard to call. This CDR3 region has 14 residues. Trimming removed 6 bases from V and 0 bases from J, with 9 bases in between. The germline V gene has CDR1 MNHEY and CDR2 SMNVEV (reference sequence). As DNA, the CDR3 is TGTGCCAGCAGGCCTGGTGGCTCTGGAAACACCATATATTTT. Protein: CASRPGGSGNTIYF.